This T cell receptor beta chain was profiled in a study of CD8+CD57+ T cells in acquired aplastic anemia. Across the study: DNA per sorted CD4+ or CD8+ sample ranged about 0.2 to 27.4 ug, averaging roughly 3.5 ug.

V trimming: 5 bases; J trimming: 6 bases; junction bases outside the gene matches: 10. The germline V gene encodes CDR1 DFQATT and CDR2 SNEGSKA (reference sequence). CDR3 length: 14 residues. The study profiled TCR beta VDJ and CDR3 using genomic DNA as template. TCRdb re-analysed the reads in MiXCR, keeping a single row per CDR3 protein. The sample carries 150,000 to 200,000 distinct CDR3 sequences, about 60% recorded once. Comments on this clonotype: Its matching antigen is unknown.

Study-wide points: The number of CD8+ CDR3 sequences shared by patients and controls was about 30.

The TCR comes from a human donor in good health. The chain is built from TRBV20-1 and TRBJ2-7; 10 positions match TRBD2. The specimen sequenced was sorted CD4+, CD8+, or CD8+CD57+ T cells (not recorded which) from PBMCs. The CDR3 nucleotides read TGCAGTGCTCGATCTAGCGGGAGTGGAATCGAGCAGTACTTC. Residues: CSARSSGSGIEQYF.